What follows describes a single TCR beta chain. Its target is not known. This sample was included in a study of CD8+ T cells in alopecia areata. The study, taken as a whole, reports: Researchers report lesional scalp, most notably alopecia totalis/universalis, outstripped normal scalp in clonality.

Researchers gathered lesional scalp punch biopsies and peripheral blood from patients with alopecia areata. Investigators sorted PBMCs to obtain both CD4+ and CD8+ T cells. RNA was isolated and reverse transcribed to cDNA, the sequencing template. Libraries were prepared by immunoSEQ multiplex PCR; TCRdb keeps only in-frame clonotypes and omits some of them. This table holds 130,000 or so clones, around 50% found once. This CDR3 spans 15 amino acids. Trimming at V came to 3 bases and at J to 5 bases, leaving 9 bases not matched to a gene. The V gene's germline CDR1 is MNHEY and CDR2 SMNVEV (reference sequence).

The rearrangement uses TRBV27 and TRBJ2-7, with 8 bases that match TRBD2. The clonotype originates from a human donor with alopecia areata. The specimen was NKG2D-low CD8+ T cells sorted from blood. The CDR3 sequence is CASSLRGASAHEQYF. The DNA of the CDR3 is TGTGCCAGCAGTTTGCGGGGGGCGTCGGCCCACGAGCAGTACTTC.